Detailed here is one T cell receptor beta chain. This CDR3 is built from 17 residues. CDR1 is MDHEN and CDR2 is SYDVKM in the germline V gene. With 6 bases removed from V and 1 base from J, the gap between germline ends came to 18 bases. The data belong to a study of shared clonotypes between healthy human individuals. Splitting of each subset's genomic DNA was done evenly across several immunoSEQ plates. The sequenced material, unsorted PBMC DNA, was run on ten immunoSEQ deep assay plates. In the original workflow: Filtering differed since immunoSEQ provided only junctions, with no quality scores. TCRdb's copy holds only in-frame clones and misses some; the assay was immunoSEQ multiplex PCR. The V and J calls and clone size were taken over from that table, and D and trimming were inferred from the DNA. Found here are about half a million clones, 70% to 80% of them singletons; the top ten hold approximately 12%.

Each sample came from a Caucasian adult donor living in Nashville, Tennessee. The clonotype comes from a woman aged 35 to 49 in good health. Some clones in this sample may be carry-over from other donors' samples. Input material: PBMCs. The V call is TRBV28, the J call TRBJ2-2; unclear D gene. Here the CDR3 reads CASSPGDRRRNTGELFF. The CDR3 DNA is TGTGCCAGCAGCCCGGGTGACCGACGGAGGAACACCGGGGAGCTGTTTTTT.